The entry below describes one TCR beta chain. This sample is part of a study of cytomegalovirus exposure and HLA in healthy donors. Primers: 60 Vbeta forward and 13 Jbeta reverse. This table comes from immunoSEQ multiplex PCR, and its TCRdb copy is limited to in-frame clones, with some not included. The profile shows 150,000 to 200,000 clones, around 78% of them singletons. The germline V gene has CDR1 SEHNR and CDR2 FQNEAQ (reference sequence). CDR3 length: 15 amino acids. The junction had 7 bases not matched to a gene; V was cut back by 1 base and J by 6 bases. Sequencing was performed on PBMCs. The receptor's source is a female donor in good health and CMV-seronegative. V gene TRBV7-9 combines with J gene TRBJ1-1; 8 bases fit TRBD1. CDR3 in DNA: TGTGCCAGCAGCTTAGGGGGGACAGGTTACTCTGAAGCTTTCTTT. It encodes CASSLGGTGYSEAFF.